The subject of this entry is one TCR beta chain. The antigen remains undetermined. These data belong to a study of T cell responses to AZD1222 COVID-19 vaccine. Regarding the study as a whole: The donor group comprised mostly white British people and more females; the analysis possibly underestimated clonal diversity.

CDR1 is WNHNN, CDR2 SYGVQD, per germline (reference sequence). The length of the CDR3 is 13 residues. V was clipped by 10 bases and J by 5 bases; unmatched bases: 8. Profiled with immunoSEQ multiplex PCR; TCRdb holds only in-frame clones, not every one. The sample lists around 30,000 clones, approximately 91% occurring once. The rearrangement joins TRBV10-1 to TRBJ2-7; 10 positions match TRBD1. The receptor was derived from an adult in good health. This sample comprised peripheral blood, obtained on day 0 of AZD1222 vaccination. CDR3: CAIRLTGGNEQYF. The CDR3 coding sequence is TGCGCCATCCGTTTGACAGGGGGCAACGAGCAGTACTTC.